The 28 T cell receptor beta chains in this list originate from one sample, sequenced in a study of blood T cell repertoires in COVID-19. Assay used: immunoSEQ multiplex PCR; TCRdb lists only in-frame clones, some missing. This sample has around 100,000 clones; approximately 87% occur once, and the top ten carry under 15%. The sample taken for sequencing was peripheral blood. These receptors were collected from a human donor in a cohort sampled during active or convalescent COVID-19.

V is TRBV20-1 and J is TRBJ2-7, with 9 bases fitting TRBD1. Looked up from germline, CDR1 is DFQATT and CDR2 is SNEGSKA (reference sequence). The CDR3 consists of 14 residues. The ends lost 3 bases at V and 5 bases at J; junction bases unmatched: 8. CDR3 amino acids: CSASSGTGFHEQYF. In DNA, the CDR3 is TGCAGTGCTAGTTCCGGGACAGGGTTCCACGAGCAGTACTTC.

V usage is TRBV5-1 and J usage is TRBJ2-7; perhaps TRBD1 as D (6 bases). The CDR3 runs 14 residues. V was cut by 4 bases and J by 2 bases, with 13 bases left in between. Germline assignment: CDR1 SGHRS and CDR2 YFSETQ. The DNA for the CDR3 is TGCGCCAGCAGCATCAGGACAGAAACCTACGAGCAGTACTTC. Translated, it gives CASSIRTETYEQYF.

The chain is built from TRBV9 and TRBJ1-3, with D perhaps matching TRBD1 (6 bases). CDR3 size: 14 residues. With 5 bases removed from V and 3 bases from J, the gap between germline ends came to 12 bases. Germline CDR1 reads SGDLS; CDR2 reads YYNGEE. The CDR3 nucleotides read TGTGCCAGCAGACCCCAGGGGTTTGGAAACACCATATATTTT. Translated: CASRPQGFGNTIYF.

Details on this clone: At the DNA level, this CDR3 is encoded by other sequences in the same sample as well. The chain is built from TRBV6-5 and TRBJ1-1; TRBD1 might be the D (6 bases). With 6 bases removed from V and 1 base from J, the gap between germline ends came to 9 bases. The germline V gene has CDR1 MNHEY and CDR2 SVGAGI. The CDR3 extends over 13 amino acids. The CDR3 reads CASSRTENTEAFF. The CDR3 DNA is TGTGCCAGCAGCCGGACAGAGAACACTGAAGCTTTCTTT.

The chain uses TRBV29-1 and TRBJ2-7; 10 positions agree with TRBD2. The germline V gene encodes CDR1 SQVTM and CDR2 ANQGSEA. V dropped 4 bases and J dropped 2; count of bases not matched to a gene: 5. There are 14 residues in the CDR3. This chain's CDR3 is CSVVASGGAYEQYF. CDR3 bases: TGCAGCGTTGTGGCTAGCGGGGGCGCCTACGAGCAGTACTTC.

The V gene is TRBV19, the J gene TRBJ2-7; 7 nucleotides agree with TRBD2. The CDR3 covers 14 residues. With V trimmed by 5 bases and J by 1 base, 5 bases remained unmatched. The germline V gene has CDR1 LNHDA and CDR2 SQIVND (reference sequence). CDR3 sequence reads: CASSSGAGSYEQYF. The CDR3 DNA reads as TGTGCCAGTAGTTCCGGAGCGGGGTCCTACGAGCAGTACTTC.

This sequence joins TRBV2 and TRBJ1-6; D may be TRBD1 (6 bases). This CDR3 has 13 amino acids. V lost 10 bases, J lost 9 bases, and 16 bases lay in between. The germline V gene has CDR1 SNHLY and CDR2 FYNNEI. CDR3 sequence: CATHRDTGSPLHF. The CDR3 DNA follows: TGTGCCACACACCGGGACACCGGTTCACCCCTCCACTTT.

The V and J genes are TRBV6-1 and TRBJ2-7; tentatively, D is TRBD2 (6 bases). The germline CDR1 and CDR2 sequences are MNHNS and SASEGT. V lost 3 bases, J lost 3 bases, and 21 bases lay in between. CDR3 length: 17 amino acids. This CDR3 is CASSESGGVPSFYEQYF. The CDR3 DNA reads TGTGCCAGCAGTGAGAGCGGAGGGGTCCCCTCCTTCTACGAGCAGTACTTC.

The V call is TRBV5-6, the J call TRBJ1-2; TRBD1 is a possible D gene (6 bases). Trimming removed 0 bases at V and 8 bases at J, with 20 bases between. The CDR3 spans 16 residues. The V gene's germline CDR1 is SGHDT and CDR2 YYEEEE. CDR3: CASSLGPAGGSRGYTF. The CDR3 bases are TGTGCCAGCAGCTTGGGTCCGGCGGGGGGCTCGAGAGGCTACACCTTC. The full variable domain, completed using reference TRBV5-6 and TRBJ1-2, is DAGVTQSPTHLIKTRGQQVTLRCSPKSGHDTVSWYQQALGQGPQFIFQYYEEEERQRGNFPDRFSGHQFPNYSSELNVNALLLGDSALYLCASSLGPAGGSRGYTFGSGTRLTVV.

The count of this clone is one. The chain employs TRBV25-1 and TRBJ1-1, with D possibly matching TRBD1 (5 bases). The CDR3 runs to 15 residues. The V gene lost 3 bases and the J gene lost 0 bases, with 11 bases spanning the gap. Germline-derived CDR1 and CDR2 are MGHDK and SYGVNS. CDR3 sequence reads: CASSDWGGLNTEAFF. The CDR3 DNA reads TGTGCCAGCAGTGATTGGGGGGGTTTGAACACTGAAGCTTTCTTT.

The V and J genes are TRBV2 and TRBJ1-1; 9 bases fit TRBD1. Germline lookup yields CDR1 SNHLY and CDR2 FYNNEI. The CDR3 is made up of 14 amino acids. Trimming cost V 2 bases and J 6 bases; bases outside gene matches: 4. The DNA for the CDR3 is TGTGCCAGCAGTGAAAGGGGACAGGGCGCTGAAGCTTTCTTT. This translates into CASSERGQGAEAFF. Complete variable domain (other parts from reference TRBV2 and TRBJ1-1): EPEVTQTPSHQVTQMGQEVILRCVPISNHLYFYWYRQILGQKVEFLVSFYNNEISEKSEIFDDQFSVERPDGSNFTLKIRSTKLEDSAMYFCASSERGQGAEAFFGQGTRLTVV.

The chain is built from TRBV3-1 (or the pseudogene TRBV3-2) and TRBJ1-1; D unresolved. V dropped 0 bases and J dropped 4 bases, with 12 bases sitting between them. CDR3 length: 15 residues. Germline CDR1 LGHDT, CDR2 YNNKEL (reference sequence). The CDR3 DNA follows: TGTGCCAGCAGCCAAGAGAGGACTGGGAGCACTGAAGCTTTCTTT. This translates into CASSQERTGSTEAFF.

The chain combines TRBV6-2 or TRBV6-3 with TRBJ1-2; 10 bases match TRBD1. In germline, CDR1 is MNHEY, CDR2 SVGEGT. The CDR3 totals 14 residues. J gave up 5 bases and V 5 bases, and 5 bases lay outside the gene matches. CDR3 DNA: TGTGCCAGCAGTCAACCGGGACAGGGGTATGGCTACACCTTC. Its protein is CASSQPGQGYGYTF.

The table lists this clone with a count of one. This chain uses TRBV11-3 with TRBJ2-7; D perhaps matches TRBD2 (6 bases). This CDR3 region has 14 residues. Trimming took 2 bases from V and 4 from J, leaving 12 bases between them. Germline lookup yields CDR1 SGHNT and CDR2 YENEEA. The CDR3 DNA follows: TGTGCCAGCAGCTTATTCGCGGGGTCTTACGAGCAGTACTTC. Protein sequence: CASSLFAGSYEQYF.

The rearrangement joins TRBV5-6 to TRBJ1-6, with 11 bases matching TRBD1. V was clipped by 4 bases and J by 10 bases; unmatched bases: 10. The CDR3 consists of 16 residues. The germline V gene encodes CDR1 SGHDT and CDR2 YYEEEE. The CDR3 spells CASSPGWGQGESPLHF. CDR3 nucleotide sequence: TGTGCCAGCAGCCCGGGATGGGGACAGGGGGAGTCACCCCTCCACTTT.

There are a few counts of this clone. The chain combines TRBV28 with TRBJ1-2; possibly TRBD1 for D (6 bases). CDR3 length: 14 amino acids. Trimming removed 3 bases from V and 5 bases from J, with 13 bases in between. Per germline, CDR1 MDHEN and CDR2 SYDVKM. CDR3 coding DNA: TGTGCCAGCAGTTTTGGCAGGGGAACATATGGCTACACCTTC. Protein: CASSFGRGTYGYTF.

Note on this clone: One end of the junction fails to match germline, which may point to a read error. The rearrangement uses TRBV5-1 and TRBJ1-2; unclear D gene. Germline V gene sequence: CDR1 SGHRS, CDR2 YFSETQ. The CDR3 runs to 14 residues. The CDR3 here is CASSLESGIRNALF. The CDR3 nucleotides are TGCGCCAGCTCTCTGGAGTCGGGGATTAGGAATGCCCTCTTC. Combining the CDR3 with reference TRBV5-1 and TRBJ1-2 gives the whole variable domain KAGVTQTPRYLIKTRGQQVTLSCSPISGHRSVSWYQQTPGQGLQFLFEYFSETQRNKGNFPGRFSGRQFSNSRSEMNVSTLELGDSALYLCASSLESGIRNALFGSGTRLTVV.

The rearrangement joins TRBV6-2 or TRBV6-3 to TRBJ2-7; D gene uncertain. Germline assignment: CDR1 MNHEY and CDR2 SVGEGT. Deletions cut 3 bases from V and 3 bases from J, with 3 bases between. CDR3 length: 11 amino acids. CDR3 loop: CASSYIYEQYF. In DNA, the CDR3 is TGTGCCAGCAGTTATATCTACGAGCAGTACTTC.

The chain links TRBV15 to TRBJ1-2, with D tentatively TRBD1 (5 bases). The germline gives CDR1 LNHNV, CDR2 YYDKDF (reference sequence). The CDR3 runs to 15 residues. Trimming took off 0 bases at V and 4 bases at J, with 12 bases between the two ends. CDR3 in amino acids: CATSRDRRDLYGYTF. The DNA of the CDR3 is TGTGCCACCAGCAGAGATCGGCGGGACCTCTATGGCTACACCTTC.

This clone was found once. This sequence joins TRBV6-2 or TRBV6-3 and TRBJ2-3; 7 bases fit TRBD2. Unmatched junction bases numbered 11, after V lost 3 bases and J lost 5 bases. Germline V CDR1 and CDR2: MNHEY, SVGEGT. CDR3 length: 16 amino acids. CDR3 nucleotides: TGTGCCAGCAGTTATCGTGGAGCGGGGTCACTAGATACGCAGTATTTT. This codes for CASSYRGAGSLDTQYF.

The rearrangement uses TRBV4-3 and TRBJ2-2, with TRBD2 identical over 14 bases. Germline V gene data show CDR1 as LGHNA and CDR2 as YSLEER. The CDR3 sequence is 22 residues long. The V and J ends lost 1 base and 2 bases, in that order; junction bases with no gene match: 15. In DNA, the CDR3 is TGCGCCAGCAGCCAAGTGAATTATCCTCCGGGACTAGCGGGGGAAAACACCGGGGAGCTGTTTTTT. It yields the protein CASSQVNYPPGLAGENTGELFF.

This clone was picked up one time. The gene calls are TRBV6-5 and TRBJ1-5; the match to TRBD1 covers 9 bases. The CDR3 is 15 amino acids. V dropped 8 bases and J dropped 2; count of bases not matched to a gene: 7. The germline V gene encodes CDR1 MNHEY and CDR2 SVGAGI. The chain's CDR3 is CASLFWTGGNQPQHF. As DNA, the CDR3 is TGTGCCAGCCTCTTCTGGACAGGGGGCAATCAGCCCCAGCATTTT.

A few counts support this clone. The chain uses TRBV18 and TRBJ1-5, with 10 bases aligning to TRBD1. V was pared by 3 bases and J by 3 bases, with 5 bases of the junction left unmatched. The germline CDR1 and CDR2 sequences are KGHSH and LQKENI. This CDR3 is built from 16 residues. The CDR3 DNA reads as TGTGCCAGCTCACCTCCGGGACAGGGGATCAATCAGCCCCAGCATTTT. Its translation is CASSPPGQGINQPQHF.

This clone was observed once. V gene TRBV6-5 combines with J gene TRBJ1-3, with TRBD1 matching 7 bases. The germline gives CDR1 MNHEY, CDR2 SVGAGI. This CDR3 contains 14 residues. V was clipped by 6 bases and J by 1 base; unmatched bases: 3. This CDR3 reads CASSQTGSGNTIYF. The CDR3 region has the DNA TGTGCCAGCAGCCAGACAGGGTCTGGAAACACCATATATTTT.

This clone turned up a few times. The chain joins TRBV4-1 to TRBJ2-7; 8 bases are a match to TRBD2. V gave up 4 bases and J gave up 3 bases; unmatched junction bases: 8. The CDR3 spans 15 residues. From germline, CDR1 is MGHRA and CDR2 YSYEKL. The DNA for the CDR3 is TGCGCCAGCAGCCCCATTGGGACTAGGATCTACGAGCAGTACTTC. Its protein product is CASSPIGTRIYEQYF.

The chain uses TRBV5-6 and TRBJ2-2; possible D gene TRBD2, 6 bases. Germline V CDR1 and CDR2: SGHDT, YYEEEE. V lost 4 bases, J lost 8 bases, and 21 bases lay in between. This CDR3 region has 16 residues. The CDR3 nucleotides are TGTGCCAGCAGCCCCCCGACTAGTCGTAATTATGGGGAGCTGTTTTTT. It specifies CASSPPTSRNYGELFF.

This chain links TRBV19 with TRBJ2-1, with D possibly matching TRBD1 (6 bases). Germline CDR1 and CDR2: LNHDA and SQIVND (reference sequence). V lost 5 bases and J 2 bases, leaving 13 bases between the germline ends. This CDR3 has 15 residues. The CDR3 is CASSPTGLPYNEQFF. The DNA of the CDR3 is TGTGCCAGTAGTCCCACAGGGCTCCCCTACAATGAGCAGTTCTTC.

The V gene is TRBV5-6, the J gene TRBJ2-2, with TRBD1 as a possible D gene (6 bases). This CDR3 has 16 amino acids. Germline loops: CDR1 SGHDT, CDR2 YYEEEE. Trimming removed 5 bases from V and 0 bases from J, with 14 bases in between. The CDR3 protein is CASSQPGTTNTGELFF. The CDR3, as DNA: TGTGCCAGCAGTCAGCCCGGGACAACGAACACCGGGGAGCTGTTTTTT.